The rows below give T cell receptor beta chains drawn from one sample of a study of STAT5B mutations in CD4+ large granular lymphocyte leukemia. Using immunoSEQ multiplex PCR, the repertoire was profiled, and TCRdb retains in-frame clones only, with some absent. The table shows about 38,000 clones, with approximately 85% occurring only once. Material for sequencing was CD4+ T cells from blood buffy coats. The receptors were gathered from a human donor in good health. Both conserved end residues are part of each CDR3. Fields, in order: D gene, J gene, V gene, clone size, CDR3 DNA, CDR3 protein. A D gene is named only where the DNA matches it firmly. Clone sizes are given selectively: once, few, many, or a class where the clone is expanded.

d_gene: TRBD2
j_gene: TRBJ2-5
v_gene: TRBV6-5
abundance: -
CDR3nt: TGTGCCAGCAGTTACGCGGGAGTAGAGACCCAGTACTTC
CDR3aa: CASSYAGVETQYF

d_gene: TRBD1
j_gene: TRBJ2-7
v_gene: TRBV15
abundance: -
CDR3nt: TGTGCCACCAGCAGATTCCGGGACAGGGGACACGAGCAGTACTTC
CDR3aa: CATSRFRDRGHEQYF

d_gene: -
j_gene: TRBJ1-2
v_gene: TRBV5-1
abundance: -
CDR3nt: TGCGCCAGCAGCTTGACGGGGGGTGTCTCCTATGGCTACACCTTC
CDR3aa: CASSLTGGVSYGYTF

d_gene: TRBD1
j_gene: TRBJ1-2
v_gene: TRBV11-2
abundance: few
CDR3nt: TGTGCCAGCAGCGAAGGGACAGGGTTTAACTATGGCTACACCTTC
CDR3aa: CASSEGTGFNYGYTF

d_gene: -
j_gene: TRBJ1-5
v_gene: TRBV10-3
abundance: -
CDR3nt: TGTGCCATCAGTGAGCCGACGGGTAATCAGCCCCAGCATTTT
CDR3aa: CAISEPTGNQPQHF

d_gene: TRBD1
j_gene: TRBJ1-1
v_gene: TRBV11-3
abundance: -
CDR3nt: TGTGCCAGCAGCGCGAGGGACAGAATGAACACTGAAGCTTTCTTT
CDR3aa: CASSARDRMNTEAFF

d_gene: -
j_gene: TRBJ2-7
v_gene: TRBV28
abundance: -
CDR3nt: TGTGCCAGCAGTTTGCGGGGCTCCTACGAGCAGTACTTC
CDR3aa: CASSLRGSYEQYF

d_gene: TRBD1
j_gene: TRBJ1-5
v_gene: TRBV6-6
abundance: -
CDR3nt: TGTGCCAGCAGCCACGGGACAGGGGGCAATCAGCCCCAGCATTTT
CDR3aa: CASSHGTGGNQPQHF

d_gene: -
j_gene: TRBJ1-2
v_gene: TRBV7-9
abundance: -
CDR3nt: TGTGCCAGCAGCTTAGGCCCGGGGAGGGGCCATGGCTACACCTTC
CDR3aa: CASSLGPGRGHGYTF

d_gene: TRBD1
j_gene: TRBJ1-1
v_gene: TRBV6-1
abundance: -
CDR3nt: TGTGCCAGCAGACCTCCGGGACAGAGCACTGAAGCTTTCTTT
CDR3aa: CASRPPGQSTEAFF

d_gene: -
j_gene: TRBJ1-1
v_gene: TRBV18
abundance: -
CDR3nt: TGTGCCAGCTCACCCCTTAGTGGGAGTAACACTGAAGCTTTCTTT
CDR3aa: CASSPLSGSNTEAFF

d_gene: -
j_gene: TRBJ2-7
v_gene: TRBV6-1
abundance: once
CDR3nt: TGTGCCAGCAGTGAAACTATGGGCATCGAGCAGTACTTC
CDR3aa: CASSETMGIEQYF

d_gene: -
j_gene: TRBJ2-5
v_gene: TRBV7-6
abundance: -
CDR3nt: TGTGCCAGCAGCTTAGCGGAAGAGACCCAGTACTTC
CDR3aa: CASSLAEETQYF

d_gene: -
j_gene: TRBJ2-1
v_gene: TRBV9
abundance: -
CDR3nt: TGTGCCAGCAGCGTAGTGGTCGGCCAAGGCAATGAGCAGTTCTTC
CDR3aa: CASSVVVGQGNEQFF

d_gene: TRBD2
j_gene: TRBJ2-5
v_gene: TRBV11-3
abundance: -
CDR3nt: TGTGCCAGCAGCTTAGATGGCGGGAGTGGAGAGACCCAGTACTTC
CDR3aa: CASSLDGGSGETQYF

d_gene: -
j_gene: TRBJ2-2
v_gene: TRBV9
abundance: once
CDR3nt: TGTGCCAGCAGCGTAGCAGGGCCCACCGGGGAGCTGTTTTTT
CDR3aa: CASSVAGPTGELFF

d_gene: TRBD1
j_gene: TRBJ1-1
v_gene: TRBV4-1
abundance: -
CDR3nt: TGCGCCAGCAGCCCGCCGGCCCCGGGACAGGTGAGGACTGAAGCTTTCTTT
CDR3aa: CASSPPAPGQVRTEAFF

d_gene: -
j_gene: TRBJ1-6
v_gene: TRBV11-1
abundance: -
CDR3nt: TGTGCCAGCAGCTTAACGGGGTACAATTCACCCCTCCACTTT
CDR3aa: CASSLTGYNSPLHF